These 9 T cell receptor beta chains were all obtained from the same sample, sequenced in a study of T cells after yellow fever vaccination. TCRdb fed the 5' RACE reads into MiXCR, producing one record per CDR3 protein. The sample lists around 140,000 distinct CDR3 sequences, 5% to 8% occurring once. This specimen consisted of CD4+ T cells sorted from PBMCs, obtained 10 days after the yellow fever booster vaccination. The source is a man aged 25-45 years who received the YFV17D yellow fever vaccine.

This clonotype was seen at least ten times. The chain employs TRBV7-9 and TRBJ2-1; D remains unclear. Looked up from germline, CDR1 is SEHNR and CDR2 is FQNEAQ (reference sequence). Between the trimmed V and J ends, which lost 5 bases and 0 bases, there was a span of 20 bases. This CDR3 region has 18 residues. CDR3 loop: CASSRAAKTPSSYNEQFF. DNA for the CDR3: TGTGCCAGCAGCCGGGCGGCTAAAACCCCGAGCTCCTACAATGAGCAGTTCTTC.

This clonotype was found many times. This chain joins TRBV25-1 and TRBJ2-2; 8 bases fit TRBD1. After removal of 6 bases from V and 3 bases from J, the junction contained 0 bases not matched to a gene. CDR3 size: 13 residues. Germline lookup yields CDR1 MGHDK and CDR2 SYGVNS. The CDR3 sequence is CASRDRDTGELFF. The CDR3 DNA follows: TGTGCCAGCAGGGACAGGGACACCGGGGAGCTGTTTTTT.

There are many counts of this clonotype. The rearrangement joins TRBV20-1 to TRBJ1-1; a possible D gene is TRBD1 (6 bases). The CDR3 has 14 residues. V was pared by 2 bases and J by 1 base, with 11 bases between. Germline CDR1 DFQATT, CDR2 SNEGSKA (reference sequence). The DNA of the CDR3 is TGCAGTGCTAGACGGGGACACCAGAACACTGAAGCTTTCTTT. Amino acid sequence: CSARRGHQNTEAFF.

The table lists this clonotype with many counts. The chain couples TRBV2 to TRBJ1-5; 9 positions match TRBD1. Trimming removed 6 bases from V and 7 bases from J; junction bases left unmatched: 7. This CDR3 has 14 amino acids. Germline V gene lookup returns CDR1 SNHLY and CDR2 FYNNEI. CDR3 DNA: TGTGCCAGCAGGGGGACAGGGTCTGGGCAGCCCCAGCATTTT. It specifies CASRGTGSGQPQHF.

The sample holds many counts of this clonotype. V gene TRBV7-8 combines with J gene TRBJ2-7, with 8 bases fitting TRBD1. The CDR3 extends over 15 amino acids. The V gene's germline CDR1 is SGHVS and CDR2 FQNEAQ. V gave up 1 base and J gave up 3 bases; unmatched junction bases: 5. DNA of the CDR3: TGTGCCAGCAGCTTAGACCGGGACAGGTTCTACGAGCAGTACTTC. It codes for CASSLDRDRFYEQYF.

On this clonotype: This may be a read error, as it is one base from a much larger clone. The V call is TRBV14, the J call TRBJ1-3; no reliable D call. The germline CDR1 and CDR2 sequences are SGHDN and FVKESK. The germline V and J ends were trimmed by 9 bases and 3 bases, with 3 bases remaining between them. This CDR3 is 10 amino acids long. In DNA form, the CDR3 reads TGTGCCAGAAATGGAAACACCATATATTTT. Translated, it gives CARNGNTIYF.

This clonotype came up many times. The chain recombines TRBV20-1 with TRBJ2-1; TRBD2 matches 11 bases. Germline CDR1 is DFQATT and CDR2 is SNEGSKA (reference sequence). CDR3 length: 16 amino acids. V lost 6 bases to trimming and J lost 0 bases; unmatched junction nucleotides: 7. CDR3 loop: CSATGLAESSYNEQFF. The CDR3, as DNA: TGCAGTGCAACGGGACTAGCGGAGAGCTCCTACAATGAGCAGTTCTTC.

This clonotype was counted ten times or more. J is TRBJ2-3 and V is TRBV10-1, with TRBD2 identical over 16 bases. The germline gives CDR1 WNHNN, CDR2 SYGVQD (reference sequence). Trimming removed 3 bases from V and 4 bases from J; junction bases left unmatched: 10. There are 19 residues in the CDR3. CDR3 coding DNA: TGCGCCAGCAGTGACCAAGGGACTAGCGGGAGGGCCGCCTCAGATACGCAGTATTTT. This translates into CASSDQGTSGRAASDTQYF.

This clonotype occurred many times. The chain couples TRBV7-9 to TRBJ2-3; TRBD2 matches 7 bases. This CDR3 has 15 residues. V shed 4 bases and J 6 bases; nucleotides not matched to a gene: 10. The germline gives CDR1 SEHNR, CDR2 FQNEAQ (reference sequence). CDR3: CASSSIGGGADTQYF. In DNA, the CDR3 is TGTGCCAGCAGCTCCATTGGCGGGGGAGCGGATACGCAGTATTTT. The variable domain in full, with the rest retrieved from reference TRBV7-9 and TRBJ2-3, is DTGVSQNPRHKITKRGQNVTFRCDPISEHNRLYWYRQTLGQGPEFLTYFQNEAQLEKSRLLSDRFSAERPKGSFSTLEIQRTEQGDSAMYLCASSSIGGGADTQYFGPGTRLTVL.